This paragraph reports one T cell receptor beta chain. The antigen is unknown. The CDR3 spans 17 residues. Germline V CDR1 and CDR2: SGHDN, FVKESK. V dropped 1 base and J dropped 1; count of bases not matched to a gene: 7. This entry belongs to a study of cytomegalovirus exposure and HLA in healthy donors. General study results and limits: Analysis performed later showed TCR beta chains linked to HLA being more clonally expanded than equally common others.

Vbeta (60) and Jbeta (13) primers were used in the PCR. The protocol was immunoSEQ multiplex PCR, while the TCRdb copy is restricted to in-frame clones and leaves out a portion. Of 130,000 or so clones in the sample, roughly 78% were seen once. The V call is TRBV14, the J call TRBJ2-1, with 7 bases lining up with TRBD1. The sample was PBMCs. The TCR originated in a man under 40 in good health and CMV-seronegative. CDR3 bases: TGTGCCAGCAGCCAAGTTTCCAGGGGGTATTCCTACAATGAGCAGTTCTTC. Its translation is CASSQVSRGYSYNEQFF.